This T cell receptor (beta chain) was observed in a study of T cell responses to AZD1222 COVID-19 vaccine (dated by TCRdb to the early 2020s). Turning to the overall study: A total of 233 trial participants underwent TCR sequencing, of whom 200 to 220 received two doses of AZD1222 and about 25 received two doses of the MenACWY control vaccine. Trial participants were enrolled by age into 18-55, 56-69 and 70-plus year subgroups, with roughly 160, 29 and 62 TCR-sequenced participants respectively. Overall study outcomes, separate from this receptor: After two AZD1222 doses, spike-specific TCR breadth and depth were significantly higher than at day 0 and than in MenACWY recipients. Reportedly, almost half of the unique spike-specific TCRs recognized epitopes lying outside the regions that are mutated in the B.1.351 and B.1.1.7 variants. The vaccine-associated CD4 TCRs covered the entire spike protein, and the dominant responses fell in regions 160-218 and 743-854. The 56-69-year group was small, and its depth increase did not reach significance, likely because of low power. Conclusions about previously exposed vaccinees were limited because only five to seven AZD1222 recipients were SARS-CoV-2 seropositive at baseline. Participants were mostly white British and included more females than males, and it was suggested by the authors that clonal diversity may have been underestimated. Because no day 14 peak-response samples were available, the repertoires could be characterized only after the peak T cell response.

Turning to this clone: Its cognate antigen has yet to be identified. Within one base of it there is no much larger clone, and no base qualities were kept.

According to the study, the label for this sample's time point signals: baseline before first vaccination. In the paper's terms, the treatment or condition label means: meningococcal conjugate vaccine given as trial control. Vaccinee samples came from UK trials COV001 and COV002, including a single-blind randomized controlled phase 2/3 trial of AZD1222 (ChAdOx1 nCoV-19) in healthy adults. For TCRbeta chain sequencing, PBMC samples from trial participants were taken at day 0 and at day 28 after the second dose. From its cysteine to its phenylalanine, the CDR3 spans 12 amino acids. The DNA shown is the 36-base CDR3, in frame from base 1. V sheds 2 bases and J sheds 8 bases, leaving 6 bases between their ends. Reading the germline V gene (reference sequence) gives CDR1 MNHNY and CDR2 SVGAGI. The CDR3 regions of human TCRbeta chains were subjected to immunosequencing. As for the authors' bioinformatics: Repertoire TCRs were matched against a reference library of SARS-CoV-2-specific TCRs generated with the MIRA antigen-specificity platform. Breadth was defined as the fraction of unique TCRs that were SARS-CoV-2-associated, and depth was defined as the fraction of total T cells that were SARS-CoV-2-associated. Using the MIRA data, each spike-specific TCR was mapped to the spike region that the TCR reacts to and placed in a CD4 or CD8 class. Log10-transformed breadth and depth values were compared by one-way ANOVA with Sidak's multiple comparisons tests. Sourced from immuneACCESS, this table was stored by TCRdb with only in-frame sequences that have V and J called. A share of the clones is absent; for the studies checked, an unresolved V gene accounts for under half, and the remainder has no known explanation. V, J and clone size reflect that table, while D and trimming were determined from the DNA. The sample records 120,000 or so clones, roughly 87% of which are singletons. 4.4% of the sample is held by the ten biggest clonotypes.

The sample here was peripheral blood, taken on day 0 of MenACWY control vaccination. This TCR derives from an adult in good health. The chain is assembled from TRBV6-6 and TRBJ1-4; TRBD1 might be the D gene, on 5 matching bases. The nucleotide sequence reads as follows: TGTGCCAGCAGTTACCGGGACGAAAAACTGTTTTTT. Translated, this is CASSYRDEKLFF.